This T cell receptor beta chain was recorded in a study of blood T cells in healthy people across ages. The authors ran a second PCR of about 6 to 12 cycles using a sample-barcoded 5' primer and a J-beta primer mix. Every molecule of cDNA carried a tag from a template-switch adaptor with 12 random nucleotides. Sequencing of every sample gave 2.5 million or more CDR3-containing paired-end reads. TCRdb fed the 5' RACE reads into MiXCR, producing one record per CDR3 protein. The data contain 800,000 to 950,000 distinct CDR3 sequences, around 29% of them seen just once; the ten biggest clones take up about 9.4%. CDR1 is SNHLY, CDR2 FYNNEI, per germline. This CDR3 comprises 12 residues. The V end lost 7 bases, the J end lost 6 bases, and 11 bases lay between the germline ends. These same records also appear under a second study, on T cells of mothers and their children. That source adds: With the M1S primer of the second PCR, sample barcodes and 2-4 random nucleotides were added.

This clonotype was obtained from a woman aged 40 to 50 in good health. The rearrangement joins TRBV2 to TRBJ2-3; no definite D call. The sequenced sample was blood. The CDR3 DNA sequence: TGTGCCAGCACTGGAGATTGGGATACGCAGTATTTT. This translates into CASTGDWDTQYF. Drawing the rest from reference TRBV2 and TRBJ2-3, the complete variable domain is EPEVTQTPSHQVTQMGQEVILRCVPISNHLYFYWYRQILGQKVEFLVSFYNNEISEKSEIFDDQFSVERPDGSNFTLKIRSTKLEDSAMYFCASTGDWDTQYFGPGTRLTVL.